Each of the 6 T cell receptor beta chains below was sequenced from the same sample in a study of radiation and T cells in renal cell carcinoma. Time point of the sample: blood 2 weeks post-SBRT. Treatment: 15 Gy SBRT to primary tumor, nephrectomy 4 weeks later. Repertoires were generated with immunoSEQ multiplex PCR, while TCRdb's copy carries only in-frame clones and drops some. Among roughly 150,000 clones listed, roughly 90% were seen once. This sample comprised blood, obtained from a patient whose treatment included radiotherapy and nephrectomy. These receptors all stem from a woman aged 45-59 years with renal cell carcinoma.

This chain joins TRBV19 and TRBJ2-7; possible D gene TRBD1, 6 bases. V shed 5 bases and J shed 4 bases, with 12 bases lying between them. The CDR3 is 13 residues long. Germline values: CDR1 LNHDA, CDR2 SQIVND (reference sequence). CDR3 region: CASSSQGPYEQYF. The CDR3 DNA reads TGTGCCAGTAGTTCCCAGGGGCCATACGAGCAGTACTTC. The full variable domain, in which reference TRBV19 and TRBJ2-7 provide the parts outside the CDR3, is DGGITQSPKYLFRKEGQNVTLSCEQNLNHDAMYWYRQDPGQGLRLIYYSQIVNDFQKGDIAEGYSVSREKKESFPLTVTSAQKNPTAFYLCASSSQGPYEQYFGPGTRLTVT.

The chain links TRBV5-4 to TRBJ2-3; D is perhaps TRBD2 (6 bases). Looked up from germline, CDR1 is SGHNT and CDR2 is YYREEE (reference sequence). This CDR3 has 15 amino acids. V lost 0 bases and J lost 1, with 9 bases in between. The CDR3 DNA is TGTGCCAGCAGCTTGGGGGCGGGGCGCACAGATACGCAGTATTTT. Amino acids: CASSLGAGRTDTQYF. Supplemented by reference TRBV5-4 and TRBJ2-3, the full variable domain reads ETGVTQSPTHLIKTRGQQVTLRCSSQSGHNTVSWYQQALGQGPQFIFQYYREEENGRGNFPPRFSGLQFPNYSSELNVNALELDDSALYLCASSLGAGRTDTQYFGPGTRLTVL.

V usage is TRBV5-1 and J usage is TRBJ2-7, with TRBD2 matching 10 bases. V was pared by 4 bases and J by 1 base, with 5 bases of the junction left unmatched. CDR1 is SGHRS and CDR2 is YFSETQ in the germline V gene. This CDR3 contains 15 residues. The CDR3 DNA is TGCGCCAGCAGCCCCTGGACTAGCGGTTCCTACGAGCAGTACTTC. Its translation is CASSPWTSGSYEQYF.

V gene TRBV13 combines with J gene TRBJ1-1, with D possibly being TRBD1 (5 bases). With 8 bases removed from V and 1 base from J, the gap between germline ends came to 14 bases. CDR1 and CDR2 (germline): PRHDT, FYEKMQ (reference sequence). The CDR3 totals 14 residues. The CDR3 coding sequence is TGTGCCAGCCGCACAGAGGGGAAGAACACTGAAGCTTTCTTT. Amino acid sequence: CASRTEGKNTEAFF.

The CDR3 DNA reads as TGTGCCAGCAGCAGCTCCGGGACGGGTTCCTACGAGCAGTACTTC. Its translation is CASSSSGTGSYEQYF. This sequence joins TRBV5-6 and TRBJ2-7; D tentatively reads TRBD1 or TRBD2 (5 bases each). Trimming took off 4 bases at V and 1 base at J, with 15 bases between the two ends. The germline V gene encodes CDR1 SGHDT and CDR2 YYEEEE. The CDR3 runs to 15 residues.

This chain links TRBV14 with TRBJ2-3; D may match TRBD1 or TRBD2 (6 bases each). V lost 5 bases, J lost 5 bases, and 14 bases lay in between. There are 14 residues in the CDR3. Per germline, CDR1 SGHDN and CDR2 FVKESK. This CDR3 is CASSFGGGEDTQYF. The CDR3 bases are TGTGCCAGCAGCTTTGGGGGCGGGGAAGATACGCAGTATTTT.